Listed below are T cell receptor beta chains from one sample, sequenced in a study of T cell repertoires in cytomegalovirus infection. Antigen specificity for these receptors is unknown. TCRdb analysed the reads with MiXCR anew, one entry per CDR3 protein. The sample includes around 900,000 distinct CDR3 sequences, approximately 33% of them seen just once. Specimen: cultured CD8+ T cells from PBMCs, collected from culture after CMV antigen stimulation. All receptors derive from a human donor in good health (CMV status not recorded). Some clones in this sample may be carry-over from other donors' samples. Both conserved end residues are part of each CDR3. A D gene is named only where the DNA matches it firmly. Clone size is not always given. Where it is, it says once, few, many or a class for expanded clones.

DNA: TGTGCCATCGTGACAGGGGGGGACTATGGCTACACCTTC
CDR3: CAIVTGGDYGYTF
D: TRBD1
V: TRBV6-8
J: TRBJ1-2
size: NA

DNA: TGTGCCAGCAGCTTTGACCCGACAACCGGGGAGGAGACCCAGTACTTC
CDR3: CASSFDPTTGEETQYF
D: NA
V: TRBV7-3
J: TRBJ2-5
size: few

DNA: TGTGCCAGCACTATGGGTGGAGGTCGTTACAATGAGCAGTTCTTC
CDR3: CASTMGGGRYNEQFF
D: NA
V: TRBV12-3/TRBV12-4
J: TRBJ2-1
size: NA

DNA: TGTGCCAGTAGTATAGGCGGGCCCACTGAAGCTTTCTTT
CDR3: CASSIGGPTEAFF
D: NA
V: TRBV19
J: TRBJ1-1
size: NA

DNA: TGTGCCAGTCTGGACAGGCGTTTGGACACCGGGGAGCTGTTTTTT
CDR3: CASLDRRLDTGELFF
D: TRBD1
V: TRBV19
J: TRBJ2-2
size: few

DNA: TGTGCCAGCAGCCCGAGGGCCCCAGCCCAGCGAGCGGATGGCTACACCTTC
CDR3: CASSPRAPAQRADGYTF
D: NA
V: TRBV7-2
J: TRBJ1-2
size: few

DNA: TGTGCCAGCAGCGGGGCCTACACTGAAGCTTTCTTT
CDR3: CASSGAYTEAFF
D: NA
V: TRBV25-1
J: TRBJ1-1
size: NA

DNA: TGTGCCAGCAGTGGGGGACAGGGTTACGCTGAAGCTTTCTTT
CDR3: CASSGGQGYAEAFF
D: TRBD1
V: TRBV2
J: TRBJ1-1
size: few

DNA: TGTGCCAGCAGCTCGGACAGACTCAGCACAGATACGCAGTATTTT
CDR3: CASSSDRLSTDTQYF
D: NA
V: TRBV9
J: TRBJ2-3
size: NA

DNA: TGTGCCATCAGTGAGTCGAGGAGGGGGAGCTCCTACAATGAGCAGTTCTTC
CDR3: CAISESRRGSSYNEQFF
D: NA
V: TRBV10-3
J: TRBJ2-1
size: few

DNA: TGTGCCAGCAGTGAGAAGGGACAGGCCTTCAACTATGGCTACACCTTC
CDR3: CASSEKGQAFNYGYTF
D: TRBD1
V: TRBV2
J: TRBJ1-2
size: NA

DNA: TGTGCCAGCAGCGAAAGACAACCGGGACAGGGGAGTGGGAATGAGCAGTTCTTC
CDR3: CASSERQPGQGSGNEQFF
D: TRBD1
V: TRBV9
J: TRBJ2-1
size: NA

DNA: TGTGCCAGCAAAATACAGGGAACACCCCTCCACTTT
CDR3: CASKIQGTPLHF
D: NA
V: TRBV28
J: TRBJ1-6
size: few

DNA: TGTGCCAGCAGCCCTGGGACTGGGCCGGCCTTC
CDR3: CASSPGTGPAF
D: NA
V: TRBV7-2
J: TRBJ2-5
size: many

DNA: TGTGCCAACAGCTTGAGGGTGCCACAAGCAACTAATGAAAAACTGTTTTTT
CDR3: CANSLRVPQATNEKLFF
D: NA
V: TRBV7-6
J: TRBJ1-4
size: NA

DNA: TGTGCCAGCGTACTCGGGACTACTAGCACAGATACGCAGTATTTT
CDR3: CASVLGTTSTDTQYF
D: TRBD2
V: TRBV5-8
J: TRBJ2-3
size: few

DNA: TGTGCCACCAGTGATCTACAGCAGGGCCGCAAGGGGACCCAGTACTTC
CDR3: CATSDLQQGRKGTQYF
D: NA
V: TRBV24-1
J: TRBJ2-5
size: few

DNA: TGTGCCAGCAGCTGGCGGGGACAGGGGCCGATTGGTGGCTATGGCTACACCTTC
CDR3: CASSWRGQGPIGGYGYTF
D: TRBD1
V: TRBV5-6
J: TRBJ1-2
size: NA

DNA: TGTGCCAGCAGCTTGGCAGGGGGAGGTGAAAAACTGTTTTTT
CDR3: CASSLAGGGEKLFF
D: TRBD1
V: TRBV7-9
J: TRBJ1-4
size: NA

DNA: TGTGCCAGCACAACCGGGACAGGGGTATACAATGAGCAGTTCTTC
CDR3: CASTTGTGVYNEQFF
D: TRBD1
V: TRBV12-3/TRBV12-4
J: TRBJ2-1
size: many

DNA: TGTTCCAGCTCACCACCGGGCCAGGGAGTCAATGAGCAGTTCTTC
CDR3: CSSSPPGQGVNEQFF
D: NA
V: TRBV18
J: TRBJ2-1
size: NA

DNA: TGTGCCAGCTCAATTGCCGGGACCGATAGCAATCAGCCCCAGCATTTT
CDR3: CASSIAGTDSNQPQHF
D: NA
V: TRBV18
J: TRBJ1-5
size: NA

DNA: TGTGCCAGTAGAACCCGGGACAGGGAGGGAGAGACCCAGTACTTC
CDR3: CASRTRDREGETQYF
D: TRBD1
V: TRBV19
J: TRBJ2-5
size: once

DNA: TGTGCCAGCAGTTACTTTACGGACGACTATGGCTACACCTTC
CDR3: CASSYFTDDYGYTF
D: NA
V: TRBV6-2/TRBV6-3
J: TRBJ1-2
size: many

DNA: TGTGCCAGCAGTGGACACACTGAAGCTTTCTTT
CDR3: CASSGHTEAFF
D: NA
V: TRBV6-1
J: TRBJ1-1
size: many

DNA: TGTGCCAGCAGTTTCGATGAGAACACTGAAGCTTTCTTT
CDR3: CASSFDENTEAFF
D: NA
V: TRBV12-3/TRBV12-4
J: TRBJ1-1
size: NA

DNA: TGTGCCAGCAGCCAAGGATCATCGGGACTAGCGGAACACCCCTCCTACGAGCAGTACTTC
CDR3: CASSQGSSGLAEHPSYEQYF
D: TRBD2
V: TRBV4-2
J: TRBJ2-7
size: NA

DNA: TGTGCCAGCAGACCCCGGACAGGGTCGGGCTATGGCTACACCTTC
CDR3: CASRPRTGSGYGYTF
D: TRBD1
V: TRBV6-5
J: TRBJ1-2
size: few

DNA: TGTGCCAGCAGCTTAGGGGTTTGGAGCTCCTACAATGAGCAGTTCTTC
CDR3: CASSLGVWSSYNEQFF
D: NA
V: TRBV7-6
J: TRBJ2-1
size: NA

DNA: TGTGCCAGCAGTGAAGCCCCTACAAGCTCTTCTGGCTACACCTTC
CDR3: CASSEAPTSSSGYTF
D: NA
V: TRBV2
J: TRBJ1-2
size: NA